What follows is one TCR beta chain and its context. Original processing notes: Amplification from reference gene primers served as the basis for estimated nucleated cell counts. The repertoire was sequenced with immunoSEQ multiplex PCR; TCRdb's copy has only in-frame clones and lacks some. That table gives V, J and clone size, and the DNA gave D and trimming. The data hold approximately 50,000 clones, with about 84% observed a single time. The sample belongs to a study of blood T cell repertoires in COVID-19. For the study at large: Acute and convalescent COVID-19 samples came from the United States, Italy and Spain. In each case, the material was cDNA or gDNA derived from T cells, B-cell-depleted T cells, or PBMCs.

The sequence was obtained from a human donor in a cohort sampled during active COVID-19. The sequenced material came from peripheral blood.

CDR3 sequence reads: CASSLDGWPIYNEQFF. In nucleotides, the CDR3 is TGTGCCAGCAGCTTGGATGGTTGGCCGATTTACAATGAGCAGTTCTTC. This chain links TRBV5-6 with TRBJ2-1; D is undetermined. V was clipped by 0 bases and J by 4 bases, with 14 bases between them. Germline CDR1 is SGHDT and CDR2 is YYEEEE. The CDR3 covers 16 residues.